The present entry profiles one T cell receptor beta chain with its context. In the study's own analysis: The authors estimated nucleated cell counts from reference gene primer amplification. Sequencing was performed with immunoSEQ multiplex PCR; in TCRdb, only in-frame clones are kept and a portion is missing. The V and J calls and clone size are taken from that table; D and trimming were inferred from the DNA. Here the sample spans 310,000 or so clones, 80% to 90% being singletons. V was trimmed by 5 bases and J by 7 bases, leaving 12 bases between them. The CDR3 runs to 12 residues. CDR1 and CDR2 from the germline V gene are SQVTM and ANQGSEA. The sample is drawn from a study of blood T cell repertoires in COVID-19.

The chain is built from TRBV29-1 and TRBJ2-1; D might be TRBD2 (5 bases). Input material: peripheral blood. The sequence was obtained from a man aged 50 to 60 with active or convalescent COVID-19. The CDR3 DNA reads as TGCAGCGTTCAGTTGAGCGGAAATGAGCAGTTCTTC. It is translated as CSVQLSGNEQFF.